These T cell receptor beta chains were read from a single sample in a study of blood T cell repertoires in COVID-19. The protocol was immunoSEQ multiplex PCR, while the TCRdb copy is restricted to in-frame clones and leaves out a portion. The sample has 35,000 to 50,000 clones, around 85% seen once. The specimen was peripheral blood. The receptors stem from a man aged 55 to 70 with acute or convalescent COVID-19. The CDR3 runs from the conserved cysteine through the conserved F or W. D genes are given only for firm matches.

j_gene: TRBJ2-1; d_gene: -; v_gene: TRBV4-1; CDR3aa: CASSHPGGRSYNEQFF
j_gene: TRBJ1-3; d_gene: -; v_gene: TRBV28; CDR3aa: CASRLQGPNTIYF
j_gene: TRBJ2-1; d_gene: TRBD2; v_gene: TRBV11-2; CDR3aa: CASSATSGGHNEQFF
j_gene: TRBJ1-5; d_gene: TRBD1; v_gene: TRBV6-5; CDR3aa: CASTTEGARQPQHF
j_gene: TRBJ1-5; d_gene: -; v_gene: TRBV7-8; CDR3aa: CASSLGTVSNQPQHF
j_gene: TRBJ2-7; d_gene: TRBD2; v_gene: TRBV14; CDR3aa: CASSQAGLSMYF
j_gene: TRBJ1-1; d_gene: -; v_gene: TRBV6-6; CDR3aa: CASSPGGIEAFF
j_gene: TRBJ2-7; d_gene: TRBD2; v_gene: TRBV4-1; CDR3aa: CASSLVAGGIYEQYF
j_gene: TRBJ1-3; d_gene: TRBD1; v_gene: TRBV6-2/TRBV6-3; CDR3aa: CASSYAPGQGHSGNTIYF
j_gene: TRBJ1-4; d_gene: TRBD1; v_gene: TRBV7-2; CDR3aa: CASSFMAAGGNEKLFF
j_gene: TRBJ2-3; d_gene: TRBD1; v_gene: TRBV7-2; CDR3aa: CASSLEGAHTQYF
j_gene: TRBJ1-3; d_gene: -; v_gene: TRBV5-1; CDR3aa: CASSLGQAGNTIYF
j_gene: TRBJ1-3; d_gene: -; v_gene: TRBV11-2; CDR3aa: CASSFQEGGNTIYF
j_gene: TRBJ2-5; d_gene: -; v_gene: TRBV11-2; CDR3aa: CASSLERGTARETQYF
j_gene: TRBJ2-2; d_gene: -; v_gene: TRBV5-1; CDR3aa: CASGFRGGNTGELFF
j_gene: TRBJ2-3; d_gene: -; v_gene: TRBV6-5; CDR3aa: CASSSPSEGRDTQYF
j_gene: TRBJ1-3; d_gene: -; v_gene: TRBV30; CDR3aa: CAWSVSFAAGNTIYF
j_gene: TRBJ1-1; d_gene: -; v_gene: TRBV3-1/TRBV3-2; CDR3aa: CASRETGNTEAFF
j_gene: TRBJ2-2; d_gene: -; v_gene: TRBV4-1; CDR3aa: CASSATGYTGELFF
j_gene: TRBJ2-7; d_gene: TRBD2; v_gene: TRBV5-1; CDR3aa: CASSLNRGVRDEQYF
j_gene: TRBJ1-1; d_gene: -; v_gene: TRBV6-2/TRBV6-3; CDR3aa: CASSYHSGKAFF
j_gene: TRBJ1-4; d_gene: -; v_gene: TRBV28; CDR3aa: CASSSPGGLLLFF
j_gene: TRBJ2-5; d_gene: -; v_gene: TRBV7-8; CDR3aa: CASSSGYQETQYF
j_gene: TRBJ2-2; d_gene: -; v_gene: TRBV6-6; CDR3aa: CASSLGTLNTGELFF
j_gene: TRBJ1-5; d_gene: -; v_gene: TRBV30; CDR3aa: CAWSPGGGQPQHF
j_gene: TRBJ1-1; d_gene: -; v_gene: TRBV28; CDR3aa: CASIAGGGSTEAFF
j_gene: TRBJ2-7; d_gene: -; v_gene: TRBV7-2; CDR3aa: CASSAYGQAYEQYF
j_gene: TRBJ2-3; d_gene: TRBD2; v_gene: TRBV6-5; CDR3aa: CASRYRGGTDTQYF
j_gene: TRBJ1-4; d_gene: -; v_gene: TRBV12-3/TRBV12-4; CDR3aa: CASQGPNEKLFF
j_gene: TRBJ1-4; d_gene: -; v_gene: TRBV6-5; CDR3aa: CASSLGSATNEKLFF
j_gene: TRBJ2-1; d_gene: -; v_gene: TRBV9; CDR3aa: CASSVGVPTFNEQFF
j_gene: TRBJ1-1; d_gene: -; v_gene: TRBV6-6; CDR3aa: CAGTKGDEAFF
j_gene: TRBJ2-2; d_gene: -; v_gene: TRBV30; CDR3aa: CAWRFRGGTGELFF